Presented here are 28 T cell receptor beta chains from one specimen sequenced in a study of Ad26.COV2.S vaccination and SARS-CoV-2 variants. The protocol was immunoSEQ multiplex PCR, while the TCRdb copy is restricted to in-frame clones and leaves out a portion. This table has about 420,000 clones, approximately 90% appearing once. Treatment in this sample: over 15 received Ad26.COV2.S at low or high dose, single or two shots; 5 received placebo; per-sample allocation not given. Samples were taken on day 63 after the first vaccine or placebo injection. The sample was peripheral blood, taken in a trial of Ad26.COV2.S vaccine versus placebo. The source is a person aged 18-65 years who received the Ad26.COV2.S COVID-19 vaccine or a placebo.

The rearrangement links TRBV6-5 to TRBJ2-3, with D possibly being TRBD1 (7 bases). V lost 0 bases to trimming and J lost 9 bases, with 16 bases between them. The CDR3 is made up of 15 amino acids. In germline, CDR1 is MNHEY, CDR2 SVGAGI. In DNA form, the CDR3 reads TGTGCCAGCAGTTACTCGGGCGGGGCCAGGGGGACGCAGTATTTT. The encoded protein is CASSYSGGARGTQYF.

The rearrangement joins TRBV30 to TRBJ2-2, with D possibly being TRBD1 or TRBD2 (5 bases each). Trimming left V 4 bases short and J 2 bases short, with 14 bases between. The CDR3 consists of 15 residues. Germline values: CDR1 GTSNPN, CDR2 SVGIG (reference sequence). CDR3 DNA sequence: TGTGCCTGGAATCCGCCCGGGACCAACACCGGGGAGCTGTTTTTT. As protein: CAWNPPGTNTGELFF.

Remarks on this clone: This is likely a read error, given that the CDR3 carries no conserved phenylalanine or tryptophan at its end. Because the CDR3's place on the DNA is in doubt, the DNA is left out and the CDR3 is given as listed by TCRdb. This chain links TRBV20-1 with TRBJ1-1. The germline V gene encodes CDR1 DFQATT and CDR2 SNEGSKA (reference sequence). A total of 9 residues make up the CDR3, ends included. The CDR3 is CSARAVDSY.

V and J are TRBV4-1 and TRBJ2-2; 11 positions match TRBD1. The CDR3 runs to 19 residues. Unmatched junction bases numbered 12, after V lost 0 bases and J lost 6 bases. Germline CDR1 reads MGHRA; CDR2 reads YSYEKL. The CDR3 spells CASSQEVSGTGGLAGELFF. The CDR3 bases are TGCGCCAGCAGCCAAGAAGTTTCCGGGACAGGGGGATTGGCCGGGGAGCTGTTTTTT.

This chain links TRBV15 with TRBJ2-2; D is possibly TRBD1 or TRBD2 (5 bases each). V lost 1 base, J lost 6 bases, and 15 bases lay in between. CDR3 length equals 16 residues. CDR1 and CDR2 (germline): LNHNV, YYDKDF (reference sequence). CDR3 DNA sequence: TGTGCCACCAGCAGAGCTCCGGGGCCGTACTCCGGGGAGCTGTTTTTT. Translating gives CATSRAPGPYSGELFF.

This sequence joins TRBV9 and TRBJ2-7, with TRBD1 matching 9 bases. The CDR3 loop spans 15 amino acids. The germline V gene has CDR1 SGDLS and CDR2 YYNGEE. J was trimmed by 5 bases and V by 0 bases; bases with no gene match: 6. The CDR3 coding sequence is TGTGCCAGCAGCGTAGATCCGGGACAGGGTAACGAGCAGTACTTC. This sequence encodes CASSVDPGQGNEQYF. Full variable domain (missing parts from reference TRBV9 and TRBJ2-7): DSGVTQTPKHLITATGQRVTLRCSPRSGDLSVYWYQQSLDQGLQFLIQYYNGEERAKGNILERFSAQQFPDLHSELNLSSLELGDSALYFCASSVDPGQGNEQYFGPGTRLTVT.

The gene calls are TRBV4-2 and TRBJ2-2, with TRBD2 matching over 7 bases. V gave up 2 bases and J gave up 6 bases; unmatched junction bases: 9. The germline V gene has CDR1 LGHNA and CDR2 YNFKEQ. The CDR3 has 16 amino acids. The CDR3 spells CASSQWRLLAPGELFF. As DNA, the CDR3 is TGTGCCAGCAGCCAATGGCGGTTACTAGCGCCCGGGGAGCTGTTTTTT.

The V and J genes are TRBV7-3 and TRBJ1-1; D not resolved. The CDR3 spans 13 residues. Germline V gene lookup returns CDR1 SGHTA and CDR2 FQGTGA. Trimming took 0 bases from V and 5 from J, leaving 7 bases between them. The CDR3 nucleotides are TGTGCCAGCAGCTTAACAGGGAGGACTGAAGCTTTCTTT. It codes for CASSLTGRTEAFF.

This chain connects TRBV27 to TRBJ2-7; D ambiguous. Germline lookup yields CDR1 MNHEY and CDR2 SMNVEV (reference sequence). The CDR3 totals 14 residues. V dropped 6 bases and J dropped 4 bases, with 16 bases sitting between them. The CDR3 region is CASSPGRVGYEQYF. The CDR3 DNA follows: TGTGCCAGCAGCCCAGGAAGGGTAGGATACGAGCAGTACTTC.

This clone was detected once. The V gene is TRBV30, the J gene TRBJ1-3, with D perhaps matching TRBD1 (5 bases). CDR3 length: 13 residues. Looked up from germline, CDR1 is GTSNPN and CDR2 is SVGIG (reference sequence). V was shortened by 1 base and J by 4 bases, with 8 bases between the two germline ends. The DNA of the CDR3 is TGTGCCTGGAGTGCAGGGCGCGGAAACACCATATATTTT. Its translation is CAWSAGRGNTIYF. The full variable domain, with the rest looked up from reference TRBV30 and TRBJ1-3, is SQTIHQWPATLVQPVGSPLSLECTVEGTSNPNLYWYRQAAGRGLQLLFYSVGIGQISSEVPQNLSASRPQDRQFILSSKKLLLSDSGFYLCAWSAGRGNTIYFGEGSWLTVV.

The V and J genes are TRBV5-4 and TRBJ2-2; no clear D gene. The germline CDR1 and CDR2 sequences are SGHNT and YYREEE (reference sequence). The CDR3 covers 15 residues. The V end lost 4 bases, the J end lost 5 bases, and 15 bases lay between the germline ends. The CDR3 loop reads CASSPDGLTTGELFF. The CDR3 DNA reads as TGTGCCAGCAGCCCGGATGGGCTTACGACCGGGGAGCTGTTTTTT.

This chain links TRBV11-2 with TRBJ2-7, with a tentative D call TRBD2 (6 bases). This CDR3 region has 15 residues. Germline CDR1 is SGHAT and CDR2 is FQNNGV. V was pared by 5 bases and J by 7 bases, with 21 bases between. The CDR3: CASSTRELGLGEQYF. The CDR3 region has the DNA TGTGCCAGCAGCACGCGGGAACTGGGTTTGGGGGAGCAGTACTTC.

This clone was found a few times. The V and J genes are TRBV18 and TRBJ1-5; no clear D gene. This CDR3 is 15 amino acids long. Trimming left V 3 bases short and J 3 bases short, with 12 bases between. Germline loops: CDR1 KGHSH, CDR2 LQKENI. CDR3 sequence (DNA): TGTGCCAGCTCACCTTTGCACAGCGACAATCAGCCCCAGCATTTT. Residues: CASSPLHSDNQPQHF.

J is TRBJ1-5 and V is TRBV30, with D perhaps matching TRBD1 (5 bases). V was pared by 4 bases and J by 0 bases, with 10 bases between. Per the germline V gene, CDR1 is GTSNPN and CDR2 is SVGIG (reference sequence). This CDR3 is built from 14 residues. The CDR3, as DNA: TGTGCCTGGAATGGGGGGGATAGCAATCAGCCCCAGCATTTT. It is translated as CAWNGGDSNQPQHF. The entire variable domain, with the rest obtained from reference TRBV30 and TRBJ1-5, is as follows: SQTIHQWPATLVQPVGSPLSLECTVEGTSNPNLYWYRQAAGRGLQLLFYSVGIGQISSEVPQNLSASRPQDRQFILSSKKLLLSDSGFYLCAWNGGDSNQPQHFGDGTRLSIL.

The chain employs TRBV28 and TRBJ1-4; TRBD1 matches at 9 bases. CDR3 size: 16 residues. The germline gives CDR1 MDHEN, CDR2 SYDVKM. V gave up 3 bases and J gave up 4 bases; unmatched junction bases: 6. DNA of the CDR3: TGTGCCAGCAGTTTGGTAGGGACAGGGATTAATGAAAAACTGTTTTTT. Its translation is CASSLVGTGINEKLFF.

This clone was recorded a few times. The V and J genes are TRBV18 and TRBJ1-2; 9 nucleotides agree with TRBD1. This CDR3 has 16 residues. Germline V gives CDR1 KGHSH, CDR2 LQKENI. V shed 3 bases and J 4 bases; nucleotides not matched to a gene: 9. The CDR3 bases are TGTGCCAGCTCACCGACTATCACGACAGGGGGCTATGGCTACACCTTC. Translating gives CASSPTITTGGYGYTF.

The CDR3 here is CASSSMRQGNSPLHF. In DNA, the CDR3 is TGTGCCAGCAGTTCGATGAGACAGGGTAATTCACCCCTCCACTTT. The V gene is TRBV6-2 or TRBV6-3, the J gene TRBJ1-6; 7 bases line up with TRBD1. CDR3 length: 15 residues. Germline values: CDR1 MNHEY, CDR2 SVGEGT. The J segment lost 6 bases and the V segment lost 4 bases, leaving 6 bases of the junction unmatched.

The V and J genes are TRBV30 and TRBJ1-6; D is undetermined. This CDR3 spans 15 amino acids. The V gene lost 2 bases and the J gene lost 6 bases, with 14 bases spanning the gap. Germline V gene lookup returns CDR1 GTSNPN and CDR2 SVGIG (reference sequence). CDR3 sequence (DNA): TGTGCCTGGAGTATGACACTGAACGGTAATTCACCCCTCCACTTT. It encodes CAWSMTLNGNSPLHF.

V usage is TRBV7-9 and J usage is TRBJ1-1; D ambiguous. CDR3 length: 11 amino acids. Trimming stripped 5 bases from V and 5 bases from J, with 6 bases between. Germline values: CDR1 SEHNR, CDR2 FQNEAQ (reference sequence). DNA of the CDR3: TGTGCCAGCAGCCCTAAAACTGAAGCTTTCTTT. Its protein product is CASSPKTEAFF.

V is TRBV5-1 and J is TRBJ2-2; possible D gene TRBD1, 6 bases. Germline V gives CDR1 SGHRS, CDR2 YFSETQ. Trimming took 3 bases from V and 3 from J, leaving 6 bases between them. This CDR3 contains 13 residues. This CDR3 is CASSWTDTGELFF. DNA of the CDR3: TGCGCCAGCAGCTGGACAGACACCGGGGAGCTGTTTTTT.

V usage is TRBV5-8 and J usage is TRBJ1-1; the match to TRBD1 covers 10 bases. This CDR3 contains 16 residues. The V gene end was trimmed by 0 bases and the J gene end by 4 bases; junction bases not matched to a gene: 6. Per the germline V gene, CDR1 is SGHTS and CDR2 is YDEGEE. The DNA of the CDR3 is TGTGCCAGCAGCTTGGGGGACAGGGGCGAGAGCACTGAAGCTTTCTTT. As protein: CASSLGDRGESTEAFF.

The chain employs TRBV6-5 and TRBJ1-2; 9 bases are shared with TRBD1. Germline trimming cut 6 bases from V and 3 bases from J; bases unmatched to any gene: 8. The CDR3 is made up of 15 amino acids. Germline CDR1 and CDR2: MNHEY and SVGAGI. This CDR3 reads CASSRTGDLDYGYTF. CDR3 in DNA: TGTGCCAGCAGCAGGACAGGGGATTTGGACTATGGCTACACCTTC.

This clone has just one count. This chain connects TRBV10-3 to TRBJ2-7; 8 bases match TRBD1. V lost 3 bases and J lost 4; bases outside the gene matches: 8. CDR1 ENHRY and CDR2 SYGVKD come from the germline V gene. This CDR3 region has 15 residues. The CDR3 reads CAISEYRQGTYEQYF. CDR3 DNA: TGTGCCATCAGTGAATACCGACAGGGGACGTACGAGCAGTACTTC.

V usage is TRBV28 and J usage is TRBJ2-7; D is possibly TRBD1 (5 bases). Trimming shortened V by 7 bases and J by 2 bases, and 12 bases separated the two germline ends. The germline CDR1 and CDR2 sequences are MDHEN and SYDVKM. The CDR3 totals 13 residues. CDR3 amino acids: CASIGQGTYEQYF. CDR3 nucleotide sequence: TGTGCCAGCATTGGGCAGGGCACCTACGAGCAGTACTTC.

This clone was counted a single time. The rearrangement uses TRBV11-2 and TRBJ2-5; the D gene is possibly TRBD2 (5 bases). Per the germline V gene, CDR1 is SGHAT and CDR2 is FQNNGV. V dropped 3 bases and J dropped 5 bases, with 16 bases sitting between them. The CDR3 covers 15 residues. The CDR3 reads CASSLEPLLAETQYF. The CDR3 DNA follows: TGTGCCAGCAGCTTGGAGCCCCTTTTAGCGGAGACCCAGTACTTC.

V gene TRBV5-1 combines with J gene TRBJ1-3, with TRBD1 matching 7 bases. The length of the CDR3 is 18 residues. CDR1 is SGHRS and CDR2 is YFSETQ in the germline V gene. V lost 0 bases to trimming and J lost 0 bases; unmatched junction nucleotides: 9. For the CDR3, the DNA is TGCGCCAGCAGCTTGGCCTTGGACAGGACCGACTCTGGAAACACCATATATTTT. Protein sequence: CASSLALDRTDSGNTIYF.

The rearrangement uses TRBV5-5 and TRBJ1-6; no firm D call. CDR3 size: 14 residues. Germline loops: CDR1 SGHKS, CDR2 YYEKEE (reference sequence). With 2 bases removed from V and 0 bases from J, the gap between germline ends came to 3 bases. This CDR3 is CASSFSSYNSPLHF. The CDR3 DNA sequence: TGTGCCAGCAGCTTTAGCTCCTATAATTCACCCCTCCACTTT.

The chain uses TRBV4-1 and TRBJ2-7; D is ambiguous. Germline CDR1 is MGHRA and CDR2 is YSYEKL. Trimming took off 1 base at V and 4 bases at J, with 5 bases between the two ends. The CDR3 loop spans 12 amino acids. The CDR3 region is CASSQVPYEQYF. The CDR3 nucleotides read TGCGCCAGCAGCCAAGTCCCTTACGAGCAGTACTTC.